These 9 T cell receptor beta chains were sequenced from one sample in a study of T cell changes during pregnancy in multiple sclerosis. Measured with immunoSEQ multiplex PCR; TCRdb has only the in-frame clones, and not every one. The table shows about 85,000 clones, with roughly 90% occurring only once. The sequencing here drew on peripheral blood, taken in the first trimester of pregnancy. These receptor sequences come from a female donor with multiple sclerosis, enrolled in a pregnancy study.

Written as DNA, the CDR3 is TGTGCCAGCAGCCCCGGGACTGGGGGAAGGGAGCAGTACTTC. Its translation is CASSPGTGGREQYF. This sequence joins TRBV9 and TRBJ2-7; D might be TRBD2 (6 bases). V was trimmed by 4 bases and J by 7 bases, leaving 18 bases between them. The CDR3 has 14 amino acids. The V gene's germline CDR1 is SGDLS and CDR2 YYNGEE.

The chain is built from TRBV10-3 and TRBJ2-3; TRBD2 agrees at 9 bases. The CDR3 is made up of 16 amino acids. Germline V gene data show CDR1 as ENHRY and CDR2 as SYGVKD. The V gene end was trimmed by 0 bases and the J gene end by 6 bases; junction bases not matched to a gene: 7. The CDR3 DNA is TGTGCCATCAGTGAGTCGACTAGCGGTGGTGGGGATACGCAGTATTTT. It is translated as CAISESTSGGGDTQYF.

This chain links TRBV6-6 with TRBJ2-7; TRBD2 matches at 7 bases. The CDR3 loop spans 12 amino acids. The V gene end was trimmed by 6 bases and the J gene end by 2 bases; junction bases not matched to a gene: 1. Germline loops: CDR1 MNHNY, CDR2 SVGAGI (reference sequence). The DNA of the CDR3 is TGTGCCAGCAGGGGAGGGCCCTACGAGCAGTACTTC. Its protein product is CASRGGPYEQYF.

The V and J genes are TRBV2 and TRBJ2-7; 8 bases align to TRBD1. Trimming took 6 bases from V and 2 from J; bases not matched to a gene: 3. Germline V gene sequence: CDR1 SNHLY, CDR2 FYNNEI. The CDR3 spans 13 residues. Here the CDR3 reads CASSRTGTYEQYF. CDR3 bases: TGTGCCAGCAGCCGGACAGGGACCTACGAGCAGTACTTC.

The V call is TRBV6-6, the J call TRBJ1-1, with D unresolved. This CDR3 spans 14 amino acids. V dropped 1 base and J dropped 8 bases, with 14 bases sitting between them. The germline CDR1 and CDR2 sequences are MNHNY and SVGAGI (reference sequence). The CDR3 protein is CASSYYSAGSEAFF. The CDR3 nucleotides read TGTGCCAGCAGTTACTATAGTGCGGGCAGCGAAGCTTTCTTT.

Only a few counts were recorded for this clone. The chain has TRBV19 and TRBJ2-1; possibly TRBD2 for D (6 bases). Germline V lookup: CDR1 LNHDA, CDR2 SQIVND (reference sequence). The CDR3 consists of 13 residues. Trimming took 5 bases from V and 5 from J, leaving 10 bases between them. CDR3 DNA: TGTGCCAGTAGTCCCCGCGGGAACAATGAGCAGTTCTTC. This gives the protein CASSPRGNNEQFF.

The J gene is TRBJ1-5, the V gene TRBV7-8; D unresolved. Trimming left V 5 bases short and J 7 bases short, with 12 bases between. The CDR3 has 13 amino acids. Germline values: CDR1 SGHVS, CDR2 FQNEAQ. DNA for the CDR3: TGTGCCAGCAGCCTGACGGGGAGCCAGCCCCAGCATTTT. Protein sequence: CASSLTGSQPQHF.

V and J are TRBV7-2 and TRBJ1-1, with TRBD1 matching 9 bases. Germline lookup yields CDR1 SGHTA and CDR2 FQGNSA. CDR3 length: 14 amino acids. Trimming at V came to 0 bases and at J to 8 bases, leaving 4 bases not matched to a gene. The CDR3 reads CASSLAPGTGEAFF. The CDR3 nucleotides are TGTGCCAGCAGCTTAGCCCCAGGGACAGGGGAAGCTTTCTTT.

The V and J genes are TRBV7-9 and TRBJ2-7, with D unresolved. Germline lookup yields CDR1 SEHNR and CDR2 FQNEAQ (reference sequence). V was cut by 4 bases and J by 3 bases, with 7 bases left in between. The CDR3 runs 12 residues. CDR3 sequence (DNA): TGTGCCAGCAGCTCCTCCGGCTACGAGCAGTACTTC. Translating gives CASSSSGYEQYF.